The T cell receptor (beta chain) under discussion was sequenced for a study of blood T cell repertoires in COVID-19 (TCRdb year 2020). About the investigation overall: Samples covering the acute and convalescent phases of COVID-19 were provided by collaborators in the United States, Italy and Spain. Where HLA class I and class II types were available, the types were taken from metadata supplied by the sample provider, not from assay-based typing. The samples were drawn from two sources: the first 160 participants of the ongoing ImmuneRACE study, and 1,254 subjects contributed by 6 global collaborators. The material from the prospective study consisted of cDNA or gDNA derived from T cells, B-cell-depleted T cells, or PBMCs. Subjects who had been exposed to COVID-19, were actively infected with it, or had recovered from it provided the deeply sampled blood TCRbeta repertoires that made up the dataset. Nearly every sample came with metadata listing a de-identified subject ID, COVID-19 status, age in years and sex. The repertoires were released in a freely available public database intended as a resource for research on the immune response to SARS-CoV-2.

TCRbeta CDR3 regions were amplified from genomic DNA using the immunoSEQ Assay, a bias-controlled multiplex PCR. From the authors' description of their analysis: Nucleated cell counts per sample were estimated from amplification of reference gene primers within the assay. To quantify the absolute abundance of each unique TCRbeta CDR3 rearrangement, sequence reads were collapsed and filtered. For each sample, productive Simpson clonality was calculated by taking the square root of Simpson's diversity index across productive rearrangements. TCRdb re-hosts the immuneACCESS table, in-frame sequences only. Its copies lack some clones; in the studies checked, an unresolved V gene accounts for under half of them, and the cause for the rest is not known. V, J and clone size are taken as reported in that table, and D and trimming were inferred from the DNA itself. The sample yields about 370,000 clones; about 90% were counted once. The ten largest account for about 3% of the sample.

One collaborating source in Seattle enrolled patients while the patients were actively infected and followed the patients over time throughout the course of disease. Whole blood was collected in K2EDTA tubes by collaborating institutions according to the institutions' own protocols. For TCRbeta analysis, collaborators shipped samples in one of three forms: frozen whole blood, isolated PBMCs, or DNA extracted from either of those sample types. In regard to this clone: Its antigen is not yet known. Per-base quality was not reported, and no clone a single base away is much larger than it.

General findings and caveats noted by the study authors: How much clinical and demographic metadata was included differed by source and by participant, and the metadata was provided uncurated.

The junction carries 15 bases between V and J, which are trimmed by 6 bases and 6 bases respectively. The germline V gene (reference sequence) yields SEHNR for CDR1 and FQNEAQ for CDR2. From the cysteine up to the phenylalanine, the CDR3 has a length of 15 residues. Only the CDR3 region is kept as DNA, spanning 45 bases read in frame from base 1. The source is a woman aged 30 to 39 with COVID-19, enrolled during active disease. The chain employs TRBV7-9 and TRBJ1-6; no D gene call is confident. The sample taken for sequencing was peripheral blood. In nucleotides, the sequence is TGTGCCAGCAGTCGAGTTCGGGTTGGTAATTCACCCCTCCACTTT. This is translated as CASSRVRVGNSPLHF.